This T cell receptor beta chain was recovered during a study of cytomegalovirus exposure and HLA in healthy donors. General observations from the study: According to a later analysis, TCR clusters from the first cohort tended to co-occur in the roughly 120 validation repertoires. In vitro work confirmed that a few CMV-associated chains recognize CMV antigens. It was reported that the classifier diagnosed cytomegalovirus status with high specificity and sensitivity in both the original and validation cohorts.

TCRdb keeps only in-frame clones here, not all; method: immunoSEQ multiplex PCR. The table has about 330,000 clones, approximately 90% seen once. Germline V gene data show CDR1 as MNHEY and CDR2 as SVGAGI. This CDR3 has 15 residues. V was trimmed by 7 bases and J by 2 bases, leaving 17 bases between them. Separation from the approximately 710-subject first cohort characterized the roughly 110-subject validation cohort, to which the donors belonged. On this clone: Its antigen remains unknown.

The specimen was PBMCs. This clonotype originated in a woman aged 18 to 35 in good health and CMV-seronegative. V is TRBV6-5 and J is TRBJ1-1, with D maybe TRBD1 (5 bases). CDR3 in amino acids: CASTLLGGKNTEAFF. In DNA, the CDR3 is TGTGCCAGCACCCTATTGGGGGGGAAAAACACTGAAGCTTTCTTT.